This TCR beta chain emerged from a study of T cells in Graves' hyperthyroidism and ophthalmopathy. Study outcomes and limitations: The model's output predicted ophthalmopathy at a median of around 6.9 months prior to onset.

In patients aged 18 to 65, hyperthyroidism was newly diagnosed, with duration under 2 months. Used for diagnoses were clinical symptoms, serum thyroxine and TRAb, thyroid ultrasound and orbital computed tomography. PBMCs were obtained from about 10 ml fresh peripheral blood. Germline V gene data show CDR1 as MNHNS and CDR2 as SASEGT. The germline V and J ends were trimmed by 6 bases and 0 bases, with 15 bases remaining between them. The CDR3 is 17 amino acids. TCR beta CDR3 regions were amplified from RNA transcripts. With the HTBI primer set, the TCR CDR3 went through a first round of RT-PCR. TCRdb re-analysed the multiplex PCR reads in MiXCR, keeping a single row per CDR3 protein. Among roughly 700,000 distinct CDR3 sequences listed, 14% were seen once. As to this clonotype: Antigen unknown.

The sequenced sample consisted of blood. The V call is TRBV6-1, the J call TRBJ2-6, with D perhaps TRBD2 (6 bases). This sequence was found in a woman under 30 with Graves' hyperthyroidism. The CDR3 reads CASSSGLGISGANVLTF. CDR3 sequence (DNA): TGTGCCAGCAGCTCGGGACTGGGGATCTCTGGGGCCAACGTCCTGACTTTC.